One and the same sample provided the 10 T cell receptor beta chains below, sequenced in a study of cytomegalovirus exposure and HLA in healthy donors. The PCR contained 60 Vbeta and 13 Jbeta primers. The protocol was immunoSEQ multiplex PCR, while the TCRdb copy is restricted to in-frame clones and leaves out a portion. The sample consists of about 200,000 clones, roughly 13% of them appearing once. The sample was PBMCs. Every receptor here comes from a man aged 50 to 60 in good health and CMV-seropositive.

The chain carries TRBV21-1 and TRBJ1-2; TRBD1, the D gene given by the table, was not confirmed from the DNA. TRBV21-1 is a recognized pseudogene. The CDR3 runs to 14 residues. This chain's CDR3 is CARSSRQGGNGYTF. CDR3 nucleotides: TGTGCCAGATCGTCCCGACAGGGGGGTAATGGCTACACCTTC.

This clone was counted many times. The chain couples TRBV12-5 to TRBJ2-1; 8 bases map to TRBD1. Trimming removed 1 base from V and 0 bases from J; junction bases left unmatched: 8. CDR3 size: 18 residues. The germline gives CDR1 LGHNT, CDR2 FRNRAP. The CDR3 DNA follows: TGTGCTAGTGGTTTGGGGGGCGACAGGGGCCGCTCCTACAATGAGCAGTTCTTC. This encodes CASGLGGDRGRSYNEQFF.

This clone was counted between two and nine times. An end of the junction does not agree with germline; a read error may underlie this. The chain has TRBV25-1 and TRBJ1-6; 11 nucleotides line up with TRBD1. Germline CDR1 reads MGHDK; CDR2 reads SYGVNS. The CDR3 is made up of 17 amino acids. The CDR3 reads CASSDRTGGASNSPFHF. The DNA for the CDR3 is TGTGCCAGCAGTGACCGGACAGGGGGCGCGAGTAATTCACCCTTCCACTTT.

The chain couples TRBV2 to TRBJ2-5; TRBD2 matches 10 bases. This CDR3 is built from 15 residues. V gave up 3 bases and J gave up 5 bases; unmatched junction bases: 6. The germline CDR1 and CDR2 sequences are SNHLY and FYNNEI. The DNA for the CDR3 is TGTGCCAGCAGTGATAACAGCGGGGGGGCGGAGACCCAGTACTTC. This translates into CASSDNSGGAETQYF. The full variable domain, completed using reference TRBV2 and TRBJ2-5, is EPEVTQTPSHQVTQMGQEVILRCVPISNHLYFYWYRQILGQKVEFLVSFYNNEISEKSEIFDDQFSVERPDGSNFTLKIRSTKLEDSAMYFCASSDNSGGAETQYFGPGTRLLVL.

A few counts support this clone. The chain employs TRBV25-1 and TRBJ1-1; D ambiguous. Germline CDR1 is MGHDK and CDR2 is SYGVNS. The CDR3 has 13 residues. Trimming left V 3 bases short and J 6 bases short, with 11 bases between. CDR3 loop: CASSEAGGAEAFF. The CDR3 DNA follows: TGTGCCAGCAGTGAGGCGGGTGGGGCTGAAGCTTTCTTT.

CDR3 DNA sequence: TGTGCCAGCAGCCCCGACTCGGGGGGCAATCAGCCCCAGCATTTT. Protein sequence: CASSPDSGGNQPQHF. The V and J genes are TRBV7-9 and TRBJ1-5, with D possibly TRBD1 on 5 matching bases. CDR3 size: 15 residues. V lost 5 bases and J lost 2, with 13 bases in between. Germline assignment: CDR1 SEHNR and CDR2 FQNEAQ (reference sequence).

This clone was recorded a few times. The chain carries TRBV5-3 and TRBJ1-1; the D gene is possibly TRBD1 (5 bases). TRBV5-3 is recorded as an ORF, its role being uncertain. There are 16 residues in the CDR3. With 2 bases removed from V and 4 bases from J, the gap between germline ends came to 18 bases. The CDR3 DNA is TGTGCCAGAAGCTTTTTGTCCAGGGCAATATTCACTGAAGCTTTCTTT. It translates to CARSFLSRAIFTEAFF.

There are a few counts of this clone. This chain joins TRBV27 and TRBJ2-4; TRBD1 aligns across 8 bases. The CDR3 runs 15 residues. J gave up 6 bases and V 2 bases, and 6 bases lay outside the gene matches. CDR1 and CDR2 (germline): MNHEY, SMNVEV (reference sequence). CDR3: CASSLDRGWGNIQYF. CDR3 DNA sequence: TGTGCCAGCAGTTTAGACAGGGGATGGGGAAACATTCAGTACTTC.

The V gene is TRBV19, the J gene TRBJ2-1; TRBD2 agrees at 7 bases. V lost 4 bases, J lost 7 bases, and 4 bases stayed unmatched. This CDR3 contains 13 residues. CDR1 is LNHDA, CDR2 SQIVND, per germline (reference sequence). CDR3 in DNA: TGTGCCAGTAGTACAGACGGGGGGAATGAGCAGTTCTTC. This codes for CASSTDGGNEQFF. The variable domain in full, completed from reference TRBV19 and TRBJ2-1, reads DGGITQSPKYLFRKEGQNVTLSCEQNLNHDAMYWYRQDPGQGLRLIYYSQIVNDFQKGDIAEGYSVSREKKESFPLTVTSAQKNPTAFYLCASSTDGGNEQFFGPGTRLTVL.

The chain combines TRBV27 with TRBJ2-1; 12 bases match TRBD2. Germline V gene sequence: CDR1 MNHEY, CDR2 SMNVEV (reference sequence). The CDR3 consists of 17 residues. Trimming at V came to 4 bases and at J to 4 bases, leaving 8 bases not matched to a gene. The CDR3 nucleotides read TGTGCCAGCAGTTACATGACTAGCGGGGGCCAATACAATGAGCAGTTCTTC. This sequence encodes CASSYMTSGGQYNEQFF.